Reported below is one TCR beta chain. No cognate antigen has been identified for it. The read finishes 3 residues shy of the CDR3 end, and the germline J gene is used to complete it. According to the study, the label for this sample's treatment or condition signals: autologous CTL019 cells: CD19 CAR with 4-1BB and CD3 zeta domains. The CD19 CAR incorporated TCR zeta and 4-1BB costimulatory signaling domains. The DNeasy Blood and Tissue Kit was used to extract genomic DNA from pre-infusion T cells, peripheral blood, or sorted post-infusion T cells. Spanning cysteine to phenylalanine, the CDR3 consists of 14 amino acids. The CDR3 was read in part: 33 bases, with the frame set at base 1. The germline V gene specifies KGHSH as CDR1 and LQKENI as CDR2. V is pruned by 3 bases and J by 9 bases, leaving 4 bases of the junction without a gene match. TCR beta chain deep sequencing was performed with the immunoSEQ assay. As for the authors' bioinformatics: Clonotype frequencies were computed using only productive TCR beta rearrangements. This is the immuneACCESS table as TCRdb keeps it, with only in-frame sequences that have V and J called. A part of the clones is gone; compared with another copy, unresolved V genes explain less than half, and the rest is unexplained. The V and J calls and the clone size are those of that table, but D and trimming were determined from the DNA. Per the sample table, the count is approximately 430 clones. Roughly half of the sample lies in the top ten.

This specimen comes from a study of TET2 disruption in CD19-targeted CAR T cells (dated by TCRdb to 2016 to 2018). Notes on the research overall: No additional inclusion criteria were applied, and the number of samples was determined by the original clinical trial design and by sample availability.

Broad study findings and their caveats: Conclusions about the patient's CAR T cells rested on extensive analysis of a single subject.

The sequence derives from a man aged 65-85 years with chronic lymphocytic leukemia. Sequencing was performed on peripheral blood, taken from a patient treated with CD19 CAR T cells. Recombination connected TRBV18 to TRBJ2-1; TRBD2 fits 11 bases in the junction. Partial CDR3 DNA: TGTGCCAGCTCACCTGGGACTAGCGGTCTTGAG. Its protein reads: CASSPGTSGLE. The full CDR3 protein reads CASSPGTSGLEQFF.